This is a list of T cell receptor beta chains from one sample in a study of cytomegalovirus exposure and HLA in healthy donors. The repertoire was sequenced with immunoSEQ multiplex PCR; TCRdb's copy has only in-frame clones and lacks some. The sample carries about 130,000 clones, 90% to 96% recorded once. Sample: PBMCs. The receptors were sampled from a man younger than 35 in good health and CMV-seronegative. Each CDR3 is given with its conserved first and last residue. The order of the fields is CDR3 DNA, CDR3 protein, V gene, clone size, D gene, J gene. D genes are given only for firm matches. Expanded clones are given a class, and other clones once, few, many or no size at all.

CDR3nt: TGTGCCAGCAGTTTATTGGCGGCTAGCACAGATACGCAGTATTTT; CDR3aa: CASSLLAASTDTQYF; v_gene: TRBV28; abundance: .; d_gene: .; j_gene: TRBJ2-3
CDR3nt: TGCGCCAGCAGCCAAGAACGTGGGACAGGGCTTTTCTATAATGAAAAACTGTTTTTT; CDR3aa: CASSQERGTGLFYNEKLFF; v_gene: TRBV4-1; abundance: .; d_gene: TRBD1; j_gene: TRBJ1-4
CDR3nt: TGTGCCAGCAGTTTTCGGTTCCCGCAGTTCTTC; CDR3aa: CASSFRFPQFF; v_gene: TRBV28; abundance: .; d_gene: .; j_gene: TRBJ2-1
CDR3nt: TGTGCCAGCAGCTGGGACACCGGCCCAGAGACCCAGTACTTC; CDR3aa: CASSWDTGPETQYF; v_gene: TRBV6-1; abundance: .; d_gene: .; j_gene: TRBJ2-5
CDR3nt: TGTGCCAGCAGGGGACAGGCCTCCTACGAGCAGTACTTC; CDR3aa: CASRGQASYEQYF; v_gene: TRBV25-1; abundance: .; d_gene: TRBD1; j_gene: TRBJ2-7
CDR3nt: TGTGCCAGCAGTTTAAGTGGCAGGGGAAATGGCTACACCTTC; CDR3aa: CASSLSGRGNGYTF; v_gene: TRBV27; abundance: .; d_gene: .; j_gene: TRBJ1-2
CDR3nt: TGCGCCAGCAGCCAAGATGAACGGGATAACTATGGCTACACCTTC; CDR3aa: CASSQDERDNYGYTF; v_gene: TRBV4-1; abundance: .; d_gene: .; j_gene: TRBJ1-2
CDR3nt: TGTGCCAGCAGTCGGGAAGAAGTGAACACTGAAGCTTTCTTT; CDR3aa: CASSREEVNTEAFF; v_gene: TRBV2; abundance: .; d_gene: .; j_gene: TRBJ1-1
CDR3nt: TGTGCCAGCAGCTCGCCATATAACCAGGGGACTGGGGCCAACGTCCTGACTTTC; CDR3aa: CASSSPYNQGTGANVLTF; v_gene: TRBV7-9; abundance: .; d_gene: .; j_gene: TRBJ2-6
CDR3nt: TGTGCCAGTAGTACCGGGGGAGTCTCCTACAATGAGCAGTTCTTC; CDR3aa: CASSTGGVSYNEQFF; v_gene: TRBV19; abundance: .; d_gene: .; j_gene: TRBJ2-1
CDR3nt: TGTGCCAGCAGCCCGATGGGGGAGGGCAGCTATGGCTACACCTTC; CDR3aa: CASSPMGEGSYGYTF; v_gene: TRBV4-2; abundance: .; d_gene: .; j_gene: TRBJ1-2
CDR3nt: TGTGCCAGCTCACCTCGGAGGGGGACAGGGGAAGCCGAGCAGTACTTC; CDR3aa: CASSPRRGTGEAEQYF; v_gene: TRBV18; abundance: .; d_gene: TRBD1; j_gene: TRBJ2-7
CDR3nt: TGTGCCAGCAGTTCCGGGACAGGTCTGAACACTGAAGCTTTCTTT; CDR3aa: CASSSGTGLNTEAFF; v_gene: TRBV6-6; abundance: .; d_gene: TRBD1; j_gene: TRBJ1-1
CDR3nt: TGTGCCAGCTCACCATTATCCGGGACAGGGGGCGTGAACACTGAAGCTTTCTTT; CDR3aa: CASSPLSGTGGVNTEAFF; v_gene: TRBV18; abundance: .; d_gene: TRBD1; j_gene: TRBJ1-1
CDR3nt: TGTGCCAGCCTACTAGTGGGCTCCTACAATGAGCAGTTCTTC; CDR3aa: CASLLVGSYNEQFF; v_gene: TRBV5-4; abundance: .; d_gene: .; j_gene: TRBJ2-1
CDR3nt: TGTGCCAGTCGTGAACCGGGGGGGGGTCACACTGAAGCTTTCTTT; CDR3aa: CASREPGGGHTEAFF; v_gene: TRBV7-8; abundance: .; d_gene: .; j_gene: TRBJ1-1
CDR3nt: TGTGCCAGCAGCTCCGAGGGGGGGAGCGTACAGTACTTC; CDR3aa: CASSSEGGSVQYF; v_gene: TRBV9; abundance: .; d_gene: .; j_gene: TRBJ2-7
CDR3nt: TGTGCCAGTAATACGGCCCCGGGGTGGCCCCATCAGCCCCAGCATTTT; CDR3aa: CASNTAPGWPHQPQHF; v_gene: TRBV19; abundance: .; d_gene: .; j_gene: TRBJ1-5
CDR3nt: TGTGCCAGCAGCTCCCTGGTACAACCGCAATATGGCTACACCTTC; CDR3aa: CASSSLVQPQYGYTF; v_gene: TRBV7-2; abundance: .; d_gene: .; j_gene: TRBJ1-2
CDR3nt: TGTGCCAGCAGCTTAGACAGCTCAGGCTACACCTTC; CDR3aa: CASSLDSSGYTF; v_gene: TRBV7-9; abundance: .; d_gene: .; j_gene: TRBJ1-2
CDR3nt: TGTGCCAGCAGGAGGGGACAGGGCACTGGAAACACCATATATTTT; CDR3aa: CASRRGQGTGNTIYF; v_gene: TRBV7-9; abundance: .; d_gene: TRBD1; j_gene: TRBJ1-3
CDR3nt: TGTGCCATCAGTGACCCTAGCGGGCGGCGTTACAATGAGCAGTTCTTC; CDR3aa: CAISDPSGRRYNEQFF; v_gene: TRBV10-3; abundance: .; d_gene: TRBD2; j_gene: TRBJ2-1
CDR3nt: TGTGCCAGCAGCGTTACAGGGGTCCTTGAACCTTACGAGCAGTACTTC; CDR3aa: CASSVTGVLEPYEQYF; v_gene: TRBV5-4; abundance: .; d_gene: TRBD1; j_gene: TRBJ2-7
CDR3nt: TGTGCCTGGAGTGCATTTGCGGCGGAGATCTTTGGAAACACCATATATTTT; CDR3aa: CAWSAFAAEIFGNTIYF; v_gene: TRBV30; abundance: .; d_gene: .; j_gene: TRBJ1-3
CDR3nt: TGTGCCTGGAGCCCCGGGGTGTACGAGCAGTACTTC; CDR3aa: CAWSPGVYEQYF; v_gene: TRBV30; abundance: once; d_gene: .; j_gene: TRBJ2-7
CDR3nt: TGCGCCAGCAGCTTGGCCGGACAACCCCACACAGATACGCAGTATTTT; CDR3aa: CASSLAGQPHTDTQYF; v_gene: TRBV5-1; abundance: .; d_gene: .; j_gene: TRBJ2-3
CDR3nt: TGTGCCAGCATTATCCAGGGAGGTGGCCCCGCGACTGAAGCTTTCTTT; CDR3aa: CASIIQGGGPATEAFF; v_gene: TRBV11-2; abundance: .; d_gene: .; j_gene: TRBJ1-1
CDR3nt: TGTGCCAGCAGTTATAAGGCAGGAGGGACCAACACTGAAGCTTTCTTT; CDR3aa: CASSYKAGGTNTEAFF; v_gene: TRBV6-5; abundance: .; d_gene: .; j_gene: TRBJ1-1
CDR3nt: TGTGCCAGCAAACGACTAGCAGTTTACAATGAGCAGTTCTTC; CDR3aa: CASKRLAVYNEQFF; v_gene: TRBV6-5; abundance: once; d_gene: TRBD2; j_gene: TRBJ2-1
CDR3nt: TGTGCCAGCAGCAGACAGGGGACAACCTACGAGCAGTACTTC; CDR3aa: CASSRQGTTYEQYF; v_gene: TRBV11-2; abundance: .; d_gene: TRBD1; j_gene: TRBJ2-7
CDR3nt: TGTGCCAGCAGGGTCCGCGATACTGCCGGTTGGGCCAACGTCCTGACTTTC; CDR3aa: CASRVRDTAGWANVLTF; v_gene: TRBV7-2; abundance: .; d_gene: .; j_gene: TRBJ2-6
CDR3nt: TGTGCCAGCAGCTTGAGACAGCAAGAGACCCAGTACTTC; CDR3aa: CASSLRQQETQYF; v_gene: TRBV5-4; abundance: .; d_gene: .; j_gene: TRBJ2-5
CDR3nt: TGTGCCAGCAGCTTGGGGGAGGTCACAGATACGCAGTATTTT; CDR3aa: CASSLGEVTDTQYF; v_gene: TRBV11-3; abundance: .; d_gene: .; j_gene: TRBJ2-3
CDR3nt: TGTGCCACCAGCAGAGATTTCCGGGACAGGGGTCCCAGCTCCTACAATGAGCAGTTCTTC; CDR3aa: CATSRDFRDRGPSSYNEQFF; v_gene: TRBV15; abundance: .; d_gene: TRBD1; j_gene: TRBJ2-1
CDR3nt: TGTGCCTGGAGCCCAGTCGGGGGGTCTGGCTACACCTTC; CDR3aa: CAWSPVGGSGYTF; v_gene: TRBV30; abundance: .; d_gene: .; j_gene: TRBJ1-2
CDR3nt: TGTGCCAGCAGCCAGACAAGTGAGCAAGAGACCCAGTACTTC; CDR3aa: CASSQTSEQETQYF; v_gene: TRBV5-4; abundance: .; d_gene: .; j_gene: TRBJ2-5
CDR3nt: TGCAGTGCCCCAAACTATGGCTACACCTTC; CDR3aa: CSAPNYGYTF; v_gene: TRBV20-1; abundance: .; d_gene: .; j_gene: TRBJ1-2
CDR3nt: TGTGCCAGCAGTGAGAACAGGGAGATCTACGAGCAGTACTTC; CDR3aa: CASSENREIYEQYF; v_gene: TRBV28; abundance: .; d_gene: .; j_gene: TRBJ2-7
CDR3nt: TGTGCCAGCAGCTTAGGGCAATCCTACAATGAGCAGTTCTTC; CDR3aa: CASSLGQSYNEQFF; v_gene: TRBV11-2; abundance: .; d_gene: .; j_gene: TRBJ2-1
CDR3nt: TGTGCCAGCGTCCTTCTTATCGGCACCGGGGAGCTGTTTTTT; CDR3aa: CASVLLIGTGELFF; v_gene: TRBV7-8; abundance: once; d_gene: .; j_gene: TRBJ2-2
CDR3nt: TGTGCCAGCAGCTTATTGGGGCTGAACACTGAAGCTTTCTTT; CDR3aa: CASSLLGLNTEAFF; v_gene: TRBV7-2; abundance: .; d_gene: .; j_gene: TRBJ1-1
CDR3nt: TGTGCCAGCAGCTTACATAGCGGGAGCACAGATACGCAGTATTTT; CDR3aa: CASSLHSGSTDTQYF; v_gene: TRBV7-6; abundance: .; d_gene: TRBD2; j_gene: TRBJ2-3
CDR3nt: TGTGCCAGCAGTCTGGGACTAGCGGGAGTAACGTATGAGCAGTTCTTC; CDR3aa: CASSLGLAGVTYEQFF; v_gene: TRBV27; abundance: once; d_gene: TRBD2; j_gene: TRBJ2-1
CDR3nt: TGCGCCAGCAGGCAGGGGGCCAACGTCCTGACTTTC; CDR3aa: CASRQGANVLTF; v_gene: TRBV5-1; abundance: .; d_gene: .; j_gene: TRBJ2-6
CDR3nt: TGTGCCAGCAGCTCTAGCGGGAGGGTTCCGGGGGAGCAGTTCTTC; CDR3aa: CASSSSGRVPGEQFF; v_gene: TRBV11-2; abundance: .; d_gene: TRBD2; j_gene: TRBJ2-1
CDR3nt: TGTGCCAGCAGCTTAGCGGGAGGGCGAGAGACCCAGTACTTC; CDR3aa: CASSLAGGRETQYF; v_gene: TRBV7-3; abundance: .; d_gene: TRBD2; j_gene: TRBJ2-5
CDR3nt: TGTGCCAGCAGCTTAACAGGGGCTGGAAACACCATATATTTT; CDR3aa: CASSLTGAGNTIYF; v_gene: TRBV11-2; abundance: .; d_gene: TRBD1; j_gene: TRBJ1-3
CDR3nt: TGTGCCAGCAGCTTGCCGGGGACAGGCCACACTGAAGCTTTCTTT; CDR3aa: CASSLPGTGHTEAFF; v_gene: TRBV7-9; abundance: .; d_gene: TRBD1; j_gene: TRBJ1-1
CDR3nt: TGTGCCAGCAGCTTACACCCTCGACTTAGCGGGGCAGATACGCAGTATTTT; CDR3aa: CASSLHPRLSGADTQYF; v_gene: TRBV7-8; abundance: .; d_gene: TRBD2; j_gene: TRBJ2-3
CDR3nt: TGCAGCGCTGAACTTTCCAGCTCTGGGGCCAACGTCCTGACTTTC; CDR3aa: CSAELSSSGANVLTF; v_gene: TRBV29-1; abundance: .; d_gene: .; j_gene: TRBJ2-6
CDR3nt: TGTGCCAGCTCTATGACTCTGAACACTGAAGCTTTCTTT; CDR3aa: CASSMTLNTEAFF; v_gene: TRBV6-4; abundance: .; d_gene: .; j_gene: TRBJ1-1
CDR3nt: TGCAGCGCCGAGGCGGGACAGGGGCTCCTAGTCACCTTC; CDR3aa: CSAEAGQGLLVTF; v_gene: TRBV29-1; abundance: .; d_gene: TRBD1; j_gene: TRBJ1-2
CDR3nt: TGTGCCAGCATGAACGGGGACGAGCAGTACTTC; CDR3aa: CASMNGDEQYF; v_gene: TRBV6-5; abundance: .; d_gene: .; j_gene: TRBJ2-7